Ten or more counts support the clone carrying this T cell receptor beta chain. Its antigen is not identified. The entry originates in a study of breast tumors, draining lymph nodes, adjacent tissues. Study findings and constraints: Tumor repertoires ranked between lymph nodes and nontumor tissue in diversity, with V and J gene preferences.

Germline V gene data show CDR1 as MNHNS and CDR2 as SASEGT. V was trimmed by 3 bases and J by 4 bases, leaving 20 bases between them. The CDR3 extends over 17 amino acids. From the multiplex PCR reads, TCRdb called clonotypes with MiXCR, one entry per CDR3 protein. The sample contains fewer than 250,000 distinct CDR3 sequences, roughly 30% of which appear only once. Axillary draining lymph nodes of breast cancer patients supplied the node samples. Sequencing was carried out using axillary lymph node tissue. The TCR originated in a female donor with breast cancer. Some clones in this sample may be carry-over from other donors' samples. V gene TRBV6-1 combines with J gene TRBJ2-3; weak D call: TRBD1 (8 bases). In nucleotides, the CDR3 is TGTGCCAGCAGTGACAGAGGAAACAGGGGGAGGGCAGATACGCAGTATTTT. Translation: CASSDRGNRGRADTQYF.